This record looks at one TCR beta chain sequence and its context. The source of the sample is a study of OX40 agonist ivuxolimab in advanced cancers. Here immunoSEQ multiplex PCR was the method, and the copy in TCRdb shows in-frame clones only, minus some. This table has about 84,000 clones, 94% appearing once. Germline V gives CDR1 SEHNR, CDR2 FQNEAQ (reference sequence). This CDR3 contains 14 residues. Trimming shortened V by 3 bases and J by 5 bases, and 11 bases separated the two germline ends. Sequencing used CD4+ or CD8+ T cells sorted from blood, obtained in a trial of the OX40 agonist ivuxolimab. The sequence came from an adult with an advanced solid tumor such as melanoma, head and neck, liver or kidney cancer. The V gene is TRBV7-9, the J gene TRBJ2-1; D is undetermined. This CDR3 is CASSFSGPDNEQFF. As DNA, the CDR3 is TGTGCCAGCAGCTTTTCGGGCCCGGACAATGAGCAGTTCTTC.